These 6 T cell receptor beta chains originate from one sample sequenced in a study of shared clonotypes between healthy human individuals. The table came from immunoSEQ multiplex PCR; TCRdb's copy has only in-frame clones and leaves some out. The sample has more than 400,000 clones; around 96% are singletons. The specimen was naive CD4+ T cells sorted from blood. Subset: CD45RA+ positively selected. The receptors derive from a woman aged 25 to 45 in good health.

V usage is TRBV27 and J usage is TRBJ2-4; D unresolved. Germline CDR1 is MNHEY and CDR2 is SMNVEV (reference sequence). The V and J ends lost 3 bases and 1 base respectively, with 4 bases between them. This CDR3 has 13 amino acids. DNA of the CDR3: TGTGCCAGCAGTTTTGGGGCCAAAAACATTCAGTACTTC. Its protein product is CASSFGAKNIQYF.

This chain connects TRBV5-4 to TRBJ2-3; D is perhaps TRBD2 (5 bases). Germline V gene lookup returns CDR1 SGHNT and CDR2 YYREEE (reference sequence). The CDR3 consists of 16 residues. V was shortened by 4 bases and J by 0 bases, with 15 bases between the two germline ends. Here the CDR3 reads CASSRRADTSTDTQYF. In nucleotides, the CDR3 is TGTGCCAGCAGCAGGCGGGCAGATACTAGCACAGATACGCAGTATTTT.

The J gene is TRBJ2-2, the V gene TRBV5-1, with TRBD2 matching 9 bases. Germline values: CDR1 SGHRS, CDR2 YFSETQ. Trimming at V came to 4 bases and at J to 6 bases, leaving 10 bases not matched to a gene. This CDR3 is 16 amino acids long. The CDR3 region is CASSDRLAGLAGELFF. The CDR3, as DNA: TGCGCCAGCAGCGATCGTCTAGCGGGACTGGCCGGGGAGCTGTTTTTT.

Only one count was recorded for this clone. V gene TRBV21-1 combines with J gene TRBJ2-2; the table's D call, TRBD1, was not checked against the DNA. TRBV21-1 represents a pseudogene. This CDR3 has 17 amino acids. Here the CDR3 reads CASSKVPDRGSTGELFF. In DNA form, the CDR3 reads TGTGCCAGCAGCAAAGTTCCGGACAGGGGGAGCACCGGGGAGCTGTTTTTT.

Regarding this clone: Other DNA sequences in this specimen translate into the identical CDR3. The chain carries TRBV5-1 and TRBJ2-1; 11 bases are shared with TRBD2. The CDR3 runs 16 residues. Germline V lookup: CDR1 SGHRS, CDR2 YFSETQ. Trimming removed 0 bases from V and 3 bases from J; junction bases left unmatched: 2. CDR3 coding DNA: TGCGCCAGCAGCTTGGCCGGGACTAGCGGCTACAATGAGCAGTTCTTC. Translation gives CASSLAGTSGYNEQFF.

This clone occurred once. This rearrangement joins TRBV7-7 to TRBJ2-3, with 9 bases that match TRBD1. With 3 bases clipped from V and 0 bases from J, the junction kept 1 base outside the gene matches. CDR3 size: 15 residues. From germline, CDR1 is SSHAT and CDR2 FNYEAQ (reference sequence). CDR3 bases: TGTGCCAGCAGCTTGGGACAGGGAAGCACAGATACGCAGTATTTT. Residues: CASSLGQGSTDTQYF.